This TCR beta chain was found in a study of lymphopenia after photon versus proton radiotherapy. Sequenced by immunoSEQ multiplex PCR; TCRdb stores in-frame clones only, minus some. The sample includes 15,000 to 20,000 clones, about 88% seen only once; the top ten take about 9%. Regarding this clone: Its antigen is not identified.

Per the germline V gene, CDR1 is SGHTA and CDR2 is FQGNSA. This CDR3 has 15 amino acids. V was shortened by 5 bases and J by 0 bases, with 10 bases between the two germline ends. Findings and caveats of the study: Photon-treated patients lost naive T cells and TCR diversity; proton-treated stayed stable.

The sample in question was peripheral blood, obtained from a patient treated with proton-based radiotherapy. This chain uses TRBV7-2 with TRBJ1-4; D is possibly TRBD1 (5 bases). The origin of this receptor is a man aged 70 or older with pancreatic cancer. In DNA, the CDR3 is TGTGCCAGCAGCCGGACACACGCAACTAATGAAAAACTGTTTTTT. Encoded protein: CASSRTHATNEKLFF.